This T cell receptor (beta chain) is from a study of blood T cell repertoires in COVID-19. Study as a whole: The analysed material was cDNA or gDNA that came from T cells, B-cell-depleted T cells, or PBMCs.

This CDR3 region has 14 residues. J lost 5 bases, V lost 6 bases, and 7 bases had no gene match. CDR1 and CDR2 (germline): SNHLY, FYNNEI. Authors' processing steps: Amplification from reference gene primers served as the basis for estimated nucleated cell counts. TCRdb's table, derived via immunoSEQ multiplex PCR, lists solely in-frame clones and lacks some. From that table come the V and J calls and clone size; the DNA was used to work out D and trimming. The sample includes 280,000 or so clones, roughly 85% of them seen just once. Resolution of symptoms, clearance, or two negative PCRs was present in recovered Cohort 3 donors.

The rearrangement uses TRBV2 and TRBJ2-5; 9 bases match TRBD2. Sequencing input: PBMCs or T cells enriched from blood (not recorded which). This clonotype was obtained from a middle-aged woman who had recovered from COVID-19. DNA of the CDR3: TGTGCCAGCAGCCAATTGCGGGAGGGTGAGACCCAGTACTTC. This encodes CASSQLREGETQYF.